The rows below give T cell receptor beta chains drawn from one sample of a study of T cell changes during pregnancy in multiple sclerosis. Profiled with immunoSEQ multiplex PCR; TCRdb holds only in-frame clones, not every one. The data hold tens of thousands of clones, with about 91% observed a single time. This specimen consisted of CD8+ T cells from peripheral blood mononuclear cells, obtained before pregnancy. These receptor sequences come from a female donor with multiple sclerosis, enrolled in a pregnancy study. The CDR3 runs from the conserved cysteine through the conserved F or W. D genes are given only for firm matches. Expanded clones are given a class, and other clones once, few, many or no size at all.

d_gene | abundance | len | j_gene | v_gene | CDR3aa | CDR3nt
NA | NA | 15 | TRBJ2-5 | TRBV9 | CASSVSGTEQETQYF | TGTGCCAGCAGCGTGTCCGGGACTGAACAAGAGACCCAGTACTTC
TRBD1 | NA | 18 | TRBJ1-4 | TRBV5-5 | CASRNVGQGYATNEKLFF | TGTGCCAGCAGGAACGTAGGACAGGGATATGCTACTAATGAAAAACTGTTTTTT
TRBD1 | NA | 16 | TRBJ2-3 | TRBV27 | CASSFLGQGTADTQYF | TGTGCCAGCAGTTTCCTCGGACAGGGAACGGCAGATACGCAGTATTTT
NA | NA | 16 | TRBJ1-1 | TRBV4-1 | CASSQEQGPMNTEAFF | TGCGCCAGCAGCCAAGAACAGGGCCCTATGAACACTGAAGCTTTCTTT
TRBD1 | NA | 16 | TRBJ1-2 | TRBV2 | CASSAADREDFGGYTF | TGTGCCAGCAGTGCCGCGGACAGGGAGGATTTCGGAGGCTACACCTTC
NA | NA | 15 | TRBJ2-7 | TRBV14 | CASSQDDGGGYEQYF | TGTGCCAGCAGCCAAGATGACGGGGGTGGCTACGAGCAGTACTTC
TRBD1 | NA | 16 | TRBJ2-2 | TRBV7-6 | CASSLVGQGETGELFF | TGTGCCAGCAGCTTAGTCGGACAGGGAGAAACCGGGGAGCTGTTTTTT
NA | NA | 13 | TRBJ2-7 | TRBV7-9 | CASSLDFSYEQYF | TGTGCCAGCAGCTTGGACTTTTCCTACGAGCAGTACTTC
NA | NA | 15 | TRBJ2-7 | TRBV11-2 | CASSPLRGLSYEQYF | TGTGCCAGCAGCCCACTTAGGGGACTCTCCTACGAGCAGTACTTC
NA | NA | 13 | TRBJ2-3 | TRBV2 | CASVSGNTDTQYF | TGTGCCAGCGTGAGTGGTAACACAGATACGCAGTATTTT
NA | NA | 11 | TRBJ1-2 | TRBV2 | CASKEDYGYTF | TGTGCCAGCAAAGAGGACTATGGCTACACCTTC
TRBD1 | NA | 15 | TRBJ2-7 | TRBV6-5 | CASSSPGQASYEQYF | TGTGCCAGCAGCTCGCCGGGACAGGCTTCCTACGAGCAGTACTTC
NA | NA | 14 | TRBJ2-1 | TRBV4-1 | CASSQGAPYNEQFF | TGCGCCAGCAGCCAAGGGGCCCCCTACAATGAGCAGTTCTTC
TRBD2 | NA | 19 | TRBJ2-1 | TRBV9 | CASSGAPGRALSPDNEQFF | TGTGCCAGCAGCGGGGCTCCTGGGAGGGCCCTTTCTCCAGACAATGAGCAGTTCTTC
TRBD1 | once | 16 | TRBJ2-7 | TRBV5-6 | CASSPSGTGLTYEQYF | TGTGCCAGCAGTCCCTCAGGGACAGGCTTAACCTACGAGCAGTACTTC
TRBD2 | NA | 14 | TRBJ2-7 | TRBV9 | CASSEAGGSYEQYF | TGTGCCAGCAGCGAGGCGGGGGGTTCCTACGAGCAGTACTTC
NA | few | 17 | TRBJ1-6 | TRBV6-4 | CASSGPRADPIGSPLHF | TGTGCCAGCAGTGGCCCCAGGGCCGATCCCATCGGGTCACCCCTCCACTTT
NA | NA | 13 | TRBJ1-2 | TRBV13 | CASSQGQYYGYTF | TGTGCCAGCAGCCAAGGACAGTACTATGGCTACACCTTC
NA | NA | 12 | TRBJ2-2 | TRBV4-1 | CASTDSRGELFF | TGCGCCAGCACGGACTCGCGGGGGGAGCTGTTTTTT
TRBD1 | NA | 16 | TRBJ1-6 | TRBV7-9 | CASSLGDRDYNSPLHF | TGTGCCAGCAGCTTAGGGGACAGGGATTATAATTCACCCCTCCACTTT
TRBD2 | NA | 15 | TRBJ2-5 | TRBV14 | CASSQVTSVKETQYF | TGTGCCAGCAGCCAAGTTACTAGCGTCAAAGAGACCCAGTACTTC
TRBD2 | NA | 17 | TRBJ2-5 | TRBV19 | CASSIWASGGGKETQYF | TGTGCCAGTAGTATCTGGGCTAGCGGGGGGGGAAAAGAGACCCAGTACTTC
NA | NA | 13 | TRBJ1-1 | TRBV9 | CASSVSGAPEAFF | TGTGCCAGCAGCGTGTCAGGGGCTCCTGAAGCTTTCTTT
NA | NA | 14 | TRBJ2-7 | TRBV5-1 | CASSLEPVTYEQYF | TGCGCCAGCAGCTTGGAACCGGTGACCTACGAGCAGTACTTC
TRBD1 | NA | 15 | TRBJ2-7 | TRBV19 | CASAWGQGSSYEQYF | TGTGCCAGTGCCTGGGGACAGGGATCAAGCTACGAGCAGTACTTC
NA | NA | 11 | TRBJ2-1 | TRBV15 | CATAKGGEQFF | TGTGCCACTGCGAAGGGAGGTGAGCAGTTCTTC
NA | NA | 15 | TRBJ2-7 | TRBV7-6 | CASSNEGGMPNEQYF | TGTGCCAGCAGCAACGAGGGGGGGATGCCTAACGAGCAGTACTTC
TRBD2 | NA | 16 | TRBJ2-1 | TRBV9 | CASSQSFSGGYNEQFF | TGTGCCAGCAGCCAGTCCTTTAGCGGGGGTTACAATGAGCAGTTCTTC